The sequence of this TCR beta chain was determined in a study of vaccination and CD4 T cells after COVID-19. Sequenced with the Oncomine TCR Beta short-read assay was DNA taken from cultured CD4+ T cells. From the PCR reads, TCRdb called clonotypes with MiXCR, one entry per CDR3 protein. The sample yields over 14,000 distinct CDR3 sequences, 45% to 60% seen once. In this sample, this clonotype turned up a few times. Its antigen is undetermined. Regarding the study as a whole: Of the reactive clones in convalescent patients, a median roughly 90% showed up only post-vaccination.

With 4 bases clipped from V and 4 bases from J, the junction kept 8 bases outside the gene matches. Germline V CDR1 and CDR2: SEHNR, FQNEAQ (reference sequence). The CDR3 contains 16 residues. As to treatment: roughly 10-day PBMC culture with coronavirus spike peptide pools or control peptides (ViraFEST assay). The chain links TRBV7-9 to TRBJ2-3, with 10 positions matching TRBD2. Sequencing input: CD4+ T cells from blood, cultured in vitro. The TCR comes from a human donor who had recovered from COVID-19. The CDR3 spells CASSSSGGARADTQYF. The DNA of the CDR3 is TGTGCCAGCAGCTCCAGCGGGGGGGCCCGTGCAGATACGCAGTATTTT.